The following is a TCR beta chain sequence with its context. Its antigen is still unknown. This sample is drawn from a study of cytomegalovirus exposure and HLA in healthy donors. Study background: The Caucasian-associated ancestry cluster held roughly 84% of more than 350 genotyped donors. Study-level points and caveats: CMV serostatus stood as the only immune exposure information on hand.

Vbeta (60) and Jbeta (13) primers were used in the PCR. The method was immunoSEQ multiplex PCR; TCRdb's version includes in-frame clones alone and lacks a portion of them. The sample holds about 140,000 clones; more than 60% are singletons and the top ten take roughly 10%. This CDR3 contains 15 residues. Germline V lookup: CDR1 SEHNR, CDR2 FQNEAQ (reference sequence). Trimming shortened V by 5 bases and J by 0 bases, and 13 bases separated the two germline ends. The sequenced material came from PBMCs. The chain combines TRBV7-9 with TRBJ1-2, with TRBD1 as a possible D gene (6 bases). The sequence was obtained from a man younger than 35 in good health and CMV-seropositive. CDR3: CASSPGGSPNYGYTF. In DNA, the CDR3 is TGTGCCAGCAGCCCTGGGGGCAGTCCTAACTATGGCTACACCTTC.